Included here is one T cell receptor beta chain sequence, with context. It has no known antigen specificity. No clone much larger than this one lies a single base away; base qualities are absent. The V and J ends are trimmed by 6 bases and 3 bases, leaving 30 bases between them. According to the germline V gene, CDR1 reads SGHNT and CDR2 reads YENEEA. Its CDR3 holds 19 amino acids, cysteine through phenylalanine. Of the read, only the CDR3 DNA is kept; its 57 bases are in frame from base 1. This specimen comes from a study of shared T cell receptors in the human thymus (dated by TCRdb to about 2021). About the full investigation: The study examined how the human thymus generates shared, self-reactive T-cell receptor alpha chains.

The library was built by means of the immunoSEQ multiplex PCR assay. This immuneACCESS table, as held by TCRdb, lists in-frame sequences with V and J called but not all clones. Of the missing ones, under half trace to an unresolved V gene in checked studies; the others have no known cause. This sample is represented by over 450,000 clones; around 78% of them were singletons. Jointly, the top ten make up around 0.013% of the sample. The same specimen was also included in a second study, on human thymus T cells. As that second study puts it: Immunologically healthy infants undergoing open corrective cardiac surgery for congenital heart defects in Finland were used as donors. Thymus tissue was obtained as surgical resects removed during corrective cardiac surgery. Both the thymic and the peripheral blood repertoires appeared to show biased V and J gene segment usage. The related research found that thymic TCR repertoires overlapped highly between unrelated individuals. The study characterized TCR alpha and beta repertoires from roughly eight infant thymus samples and four related peripheral blood samples. Donor ages ranged from about 7 to 244 days, and the cohort comprised roughly six male and two female infants. Thymocytes were freed from the tissue by mechanical means and kept at -70 degrees C as pellets of roughly 10-32 million cells. Genomic DNA was extracted from frozen cell pellets with a QIAsymphony instrument. Using the immunoSEQ multiplex PCR assay, the TCRB and TCRAD loci were amplified from a standardized quantity of quality-controlled genomic DNA. The amplicons spanned the V(D)J region and were long enough to cover the CDR3 and allow V and J genes to be identified. The amplicons were sequenced on an Illumina platform via the commercial immunoSEQ service. Primer bias and sequencing errors were corrected as previously described, and TCRAD and TCRB definitions were based on the IMGT database. Analysis of the repertoires was done with immunoSEQ Analyzer 3.0 and VDJTools and included basic statistics, V/J segment usage, diversity estimates, rarefaction and pairwise overlap. Chao1, ChaoE, Efron-Thisted, Shannon and inverse Simpson indices were used to estimate diversity, which was also estimated on datasets down-sampled to the smallest sample. Repertoire overlap was determined by strict matching of CDR3 nucleotide sequence, V gene and J gene, and Jaccard-based multidimensional scaling clustering was applied. On average, thymus samples yielded about 810,000 unique TCRB clonotypes, whereas blood samples yielded some 85,000.

The sequenced material came from thymocytes. The chain employs TRBV11-3 and TRBJ2-7, with a weak D call of TRBD1 (12 bases match). This sequence was found in a boy under two years old with a congenital heart defect. Donor details come from another sample of the same person, matched by shared clones. The DNA reads TGTGCCAGCAGGGCCGGGGGACAGGGGGCGACTAGCGGGAACTACGAGCAGTACTTC. Its protein is CASRAGGQGATSGNYEQYF.